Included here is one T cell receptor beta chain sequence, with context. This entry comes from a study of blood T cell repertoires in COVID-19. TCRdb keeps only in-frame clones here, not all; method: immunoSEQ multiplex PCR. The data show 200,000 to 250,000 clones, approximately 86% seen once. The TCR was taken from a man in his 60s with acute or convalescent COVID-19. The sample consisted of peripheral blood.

DNA for the CDR3: TGTGCCAGCAGCTTGGAACTAGCGGGGGCCTACGAGCAGTACTTC. It codes for CASSLELAGAYEQYF. The V call is TRBV5-5, the J call TRBJ2-7, with 11 nucleotides matching TRBD2. The V and J ends lost 0 bases and 2 bases, in that order; junction bases with no gene match: 1. The CDR3 is made up of 15 amino acids. Germline values: CDR1 SGHKS, CDR2 YYEKEE (reference sequence).